What follows are 20 T cell receptor beta chains derived from one specimen sequenced in a study of T-cell reconstitution after alpha-beta-depleted transplantation in children. Using unique molecular identifiers, the investigators prepared the TCRbeta library. TCRdb re-derived calls from the PCR reads in MiXCR, one entry per CDR3 protein. The table shows some 440,000 distinct CDR3 sequences, with around 15% occurring only once. The sequencing used PBMCs, mostly from graft donor cells, collected 360 days after TCRalphabeta/CD19-depleted stem cell transplant. The receptors originated from a boy under two years old who had a stem cell transplant for Wiskott-Aldrich syndrome, so the T cells may come from the graft donor.

V and J are TRBV5-1 and TRBJ2-3, with 9 bases aligning to TRBD1. The germline gives CDR1 SGHRS, CDR2 YFSETQ. The CDR3 has 16 amino acids. Trimming at V came to 1 base and at J to 4 bases, leaving 7 bases not matched to a gene. In DNA, the CDR3 is TGCGCCAGCAGCTTGCAGACAGGGGGAGCTCCAGATACGCAGTATTTT. As protein: CASSLQTGGAPDTQYF. The full variable domain, in which reference TRBV5-1 and TRBJ2-3 provide the parts outside the CDR3, is KAGVTQTPRYLIKTRGQQVTLSCSPISGHRSVSWYQQTPGQGLQFLFEYFSETQRNKGNFPGRFSGRQFSNSRSEMNVSTLELGDSALYLCASSLQTGGAPDTQYFGPGTRLTVL.

This clonotype was counted only a few times. The CDR3 loop reads CASSAYRGEAFF. In DNA, the CDR3 is TGCGCCAGCAGCGCCTACAGGGGGGAAGCTTTCTTT. The V and J genes are TRBV5-1 and TRBJ1-1; the match to TRBD1 covers 8 bases. Trimming cost V 4 bases and J 8 bases; bases outside gene matches: 4. The CDR3 runs 12 residues. Germline CDR1 reads SGHRS; CDR2 reads YFSETQ.

Written as DNA, the CDR3 is TGTGCCAGCACCGAGGGGTACACTGAAGCTTTCTTT. This translates into CASTEGYTEAFF. The genes are TRBV12-3 or TRBV12-4 and TRBJ1-1, with TRBD1 as a possible D gene (5 bases). CDR3 length: 12 amino acids. V was trimmed by 7 bases and J by 3 bases, leaving 9 bases between them.

The chain combines TRBV28 with TRBJ1-1; TRBD1 matches at 8 bases. CDR3 length: 14 residues. CDR1 is MDHEN, CDR2 SYDVKM, per germline. With 5 bases clipped from V and 6 bases from J, the junction kept 8 bases outside the gene matches. Here the CDR3 DNA reads TGTGCCAGCAGTGTCACAGGGGGAAGCTCTGAAGCTTTCTTT. Its protein is CASSVTGGSSEAFF.

V is TRBV7-8 and J is TRBJ2-7; D uncertain. The CDR3 loop spans 15 amino acids. CDR1 is SGHVS and CDR2 is FQNEAQ in the germline V gene. V was pared by 3 bases and J by 4 bases, with 16 bases between. The chain's CDR3 is CASSFLGLPLYEQYF. The CDR3, as DNA: TGTGCCAGCAGCTTCCTAGGGTTACCCCTTTACGAGCAGTACTTC.

This clonotype was seen a handful of times. CDR3 DNA sequence: TGCAGCGTTGAATCCTGGAAGGAAGAGACCCAGTACTTC. It specifies CSVESWKEETQYF. The genes are TRBV29-1 and TRBJ2-5, with unresolved D. The CDR3 sequence is 13 residues long. V gave up 2 bases and J gave up 3 bases, with 10 bases separating them. The germline V gene encodes CDR1 SQVTM and CDR2 ANQGSEA.

This chain links TRBV19 with TRBJ2-1, with 9 bases fitting TRBD1. The CDR3 loop spans 15 amino acids. Germline CDR1 is LNHDA and CDR2 is SQIVND (reference sequence). V shed 5 bases and J 2 bases; nucleotides not matched to a gene: 4. The CDR3 spells CASSEDRGPYNEQFF. CDR3 nucleotides: TGTGCCAGTAGTGAGGACAGGGGCCCCTACAATGAGCAGTTCTTC.

The sample holds a few counts of this clonotype. This chain links TRBV5-6 with TRBJ1-2, with a weak D call TRBD1 (5 bases). The CDR3 spans 14 residues. Trimming pared 0 bases from V and 3 bases from J, leaving 9 bases between. Per the germline V gene, CDR1 is SGHDT and CDR2 is YYEEEE. For the CDR3, the DNA is TGTGCCAGCAGCTTGGAGGGGCGCCACTATGGCTACACCTTC. Translation gives CASSLEGRHYGYTF.

The chain uses TRBV6-2 or TRBV6-3 and TRBJ2-7; tentatively, D is TRBD1 or TRBD2 (5 bases each). Germline CDR1 MNHEY, CDR2 SVGEGT. This CDR3 comprises 15 residues. V was trimmed by 1 base and J by 2 bases, leaving 12 bases between them. The CDR3 nucleotides read TGTGCCAGCAGTTACTACCGGGACGGACCCTACGAGCAGTACTTC. Translated: CASSYYRDGPYEQYF.

This clonotype was detected a few times. This chain connects TRBV7-9 to TRBJ2-3; D could derive from TRBD1 or TRBD2 (5 bases each). Trimming cost V 7 bases and J 3 bases, with 11 bases left between them. Germline CDR1 and CDR2: SEHNR and FQNEAQ (reference sequence). CDR3 length: 13 residues. CDR3 sequence (DNA): TGTGCCAGCACCGGGGCGAGAACAGATACGCAGTATTTT. Its protein is CASTGARTDTQYF.

This sequence joins TRBV29-1 and TRBJ2-5; weak D call: TRBD2 (5 bases). The CDR3 is 14 amino acids. The V and J ends lost 4 bases and 2 bases respectively, with 14 bases between them. Germline CDR1 and CDR2: SQVTM and ANQGSEA. The CDR3 DNA sequence: TGCAGCGTTGCCGGGGTCAAGCTTCAAGAGACCCAGTACTTC. Encoded protein: CSVAGVKLQETQYF.

This clonotype was detected ten times or more. The chain carries TRBV12-3 or TRBV12-4 and TRBJ2-2, with TRBD2 as a possible D gene (6 bases). Trimming removed 2 bases at V and 4 bases at J, with 11 bases between. This CDR3 region has 15 residues. The CDR3 bases are TGTGCCAGCAGTTTACCGGGACTTAGCACCGGGGAGCTGTTTTTT. Protein sequence: CASSLPGLSTGELFF.

This clonotype was detected a few times. The rearrangement links TRBV27 to TRBJ2-1, with D uncertain. The ends were cut back, 2 bases at V and 0 bases at J, with 11 bases in the middle. This CDR3 spans 16 amino acids. CDR1 and CDR2 (germline): MNHEY, SMNVEV (reference sequence). Here the CDR3 reads CASSLRWMSSYNEQFF. As DNA, the CDR3 is TGTGCCAGCAGTTTACGTTGGATGAGCTCCTACAATGAGCAGTTCTTC.

The genes are TRBV20-1 and TRBJ2-7; D is perhaps TRBD1 (7 bases). CDR3 size: 14 residues. Trimming removed 3 bases from V and 2 bases from J, with 14 bases in between. Germline V lookup: CDR1 DFQATT, CDR2 SNEGSKA (reference sequence). CDR3 bases: TGCAGTGCTAGTTCGCCAGGGGGGCCCTACGAGCAGTACTTC. It codes for CSASSPGGPYEQYF.

This clonotype was found a few times. This chain joins TRBV3-1 and TRBJ2-2; D gene unclear. Germline V CDR1 and CDR2: LGHDT, YNNKEL (reference sequence). CDR3 length: 14 amino acids. The ends were cut back, 1 base at V and 6 bases at J, with 9 bases in the middle. The CDR3 protein is CASSQVLAAGELFF. The CDR3 DNA reads TGTGCCAGCAGCCAAGTTTTGGCTGCCGGGGAGCTGTTTTTT.

The rearrangement links TRBV4-3 to TRBJ2-3; D gene unclear. CDR3 length: 16 residues. Between the trimmed V and J ends, which lost 0 bases and 0 bases, there was a span of 10 bases. Germline V gene lookup returns CDR1 LGHNA and CDR2 YSLEER. In DNA, the CDR3 is TGCGCCAGCAGCCAAGATTTCGGATCTAGCACAGATACGCAGTATTTT. Translated: CASSQDFGSSTDTQYF.

The V and J genes are TRBV5-1 and TRBJ2-5; D possibly corresponds to TRBD1 (5 bases). Deletions cut 5 bases from V and 1 base from J, with 12 bases between. The CDR3 length is 14 residues. Germline values: CDR1 SGHRS, CDR2 YFSETQ. The DNA of the CDR3 is TGCGCCAGCAGGAAGCGACAGATCCAAGAGACCCAGTACTTC. Its translation: CASRKRQIQETQYF.

This clonotype was counted a few times. V usage is TRBV7-9 and J usage is TRBJ2-4, with D perhaps given as TRBD1 or TRBD2 (5 bases each). The ends were cut back, 2 bases at V and 9 bases at J, with 17 bases in the middle. Germline loops: CDR1 SEHNR, CDR2 FQNEAQ (reference sequence). This CDR3 has 15 residues. CDR3 coding DNA: TGTGCCAGCAGCTTAAAAACGAGGGGCTTAGGCATTCAGTACTTC. Amino acid sequence: CASSLKTRGLGIQYF.

The chain recombines TRBV19 with TRBJ2-2; D gene ambiguous. Trimming stripped 7 bases from V and 4 bases from J, with 10 bases between. Germline CDR1 and CDR2: LNHDA and SQIVND (reference sequence). The CDR3 totals 13 residues. The CDR3 region is CASKAISTGELFF. In DNA form, the CDR3 reads TGTGCCAGTAAGGCTATATCCACCGGGGAGCTGTTTTTT.

This clonotype appeared a few times. The chain links TRBV15 to TRBJ1-2, with D possibly TRBD1 on 6 matching bases. V was shortened by 0 bases and J by 5 bases, with 10 bases between the two germline ends. The CDR3 is made up of 14 amino acids. CDR1 LNHNV and CDR2 YYDKDF come from the germline V gene (reference sequence). The CDR3 loop reads CATSRDEGVYGYTF. The CDR3 nucleotides read TGTGCCACCAGCAGAGACGAGGGGGTATATGGCTACACCTTC.